The clone carrying this T cell receptor beta chain has a count of ten or more. Its cognate antigen is unknown. This CDR3 is also generated by other DNA sequences in the sample. The CDR3 totals 12 residues. The V and J ends lost 1 base and 3 bases respectively, with 4 bases between them. CDR1 is LGHDT, CDR2 YNNKEL, per germline (reference sequence). The sample originates from a study of metastatic and nonmetastatic thyroid tumors. About the study: A comparison of repertoires was made across blood and tumor or nodule tissue from malignant and benign thyroid patients. Study outcomes and limitations: Malignant thyroid tumors reportedly had TCR beta diversity that was significantly higher than in benign nodules, in blood and tumor.

In the source study's methods: A papillary thyroid cancer distant-metastasis classifier was built from CDR3 differences across clinicopathological groups. TCRdb reassembled clones from the PCR reads with MiXCR. TCRdb, rather than the study authors, made the V and J calls. Of some 64,000 clones listed, just over 4% were seen once; the top ten hold about 22%. The entire patient cohort was treatment-naive prior to thyroid surgery. This sequence was found in a female donor with papillary thyroid cancer or a benign thyroid nodule (not recorded which). Some clones in this sample may be carry-over from other donors' samples. Sequencing was carried out using blood. The chain carries TRBV3-1 and TRBJ2-7; unclear D gene. The CDR3 region is CASSQGFYEQYF. CDR3 nucleotide sequence: TGTGCCAGCAGCCAAGGCTTCTACGAGCAGTACTTC.